The entry below gives a single T cell receptor beta chain sequence along with its context. The antigen remains unidentified. The record originates from a study of T cells in Graves' hyperthyroidism and ophthalmopathy. Researchers amplified the TCR beta CDR3 regions from RNA transcripts. TCR CDR3 underwent first-round RT-PCR with the HTBI primer set. TCRdb reprocessed the multiplex PCR reads with MiXCR, giving one entry per CDR3 protein. Among 130,000 or so distinct CDR3 sequences listed, about 20% were seen once. Notes on the study in general: Separation of ophthalmopathy from stable hyperthyroidism was achieved by a 13 V-J model. The blood repertoire included most of the expanded thyroid clonotypes above 0.001.

Diagnosing involved the use of clinical symptoms, serum thyroxine and TRAb, thyroid ultrasound and orbital computed tomography. Ahead of any ophthalmopathy symptoms, the blood sample was obtained at the first diagnosis of hyperthyroidism. Trimming at V came to 0 bases and at J to 6 bases, leaving 7 bases not matched to a gene. The V gene's germline CDR1 is SGHRS and CDR2 YFSETQ. There are 16 residues in the CDR3. This chain links TRBV5-1 with TRBJ2-2; 8 bases are shared with TRBD2. This TCR was sampled from a woman in her 50s with Graves' hyperthyroidism that later progressed to Graves' ophthalmopathy. Sequenced material: blood. CDR3 protein: CASSLASGGSAGELFF. CDR3 nucleotides: TGCGCCAGCAGCTTGGCCAGCGGGGGTAGTGCCGGGGAGCTGTTTTTT.